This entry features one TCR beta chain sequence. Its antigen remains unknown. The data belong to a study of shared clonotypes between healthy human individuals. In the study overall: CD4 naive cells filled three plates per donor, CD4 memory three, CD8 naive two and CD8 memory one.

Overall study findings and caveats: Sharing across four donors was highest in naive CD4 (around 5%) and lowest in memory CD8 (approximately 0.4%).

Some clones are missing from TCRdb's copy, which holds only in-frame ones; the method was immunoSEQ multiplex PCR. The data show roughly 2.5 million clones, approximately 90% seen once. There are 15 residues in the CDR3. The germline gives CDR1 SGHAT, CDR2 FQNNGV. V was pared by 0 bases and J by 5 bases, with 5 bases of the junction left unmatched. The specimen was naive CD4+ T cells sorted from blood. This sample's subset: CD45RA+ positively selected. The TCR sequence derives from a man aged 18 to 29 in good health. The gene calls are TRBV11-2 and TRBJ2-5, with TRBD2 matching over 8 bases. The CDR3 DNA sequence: TGTGCCAGCAGCTTAGACGGGAGGGCCTCCGAGACCCAGTACTTC. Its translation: CASSLDGRASETQYF.